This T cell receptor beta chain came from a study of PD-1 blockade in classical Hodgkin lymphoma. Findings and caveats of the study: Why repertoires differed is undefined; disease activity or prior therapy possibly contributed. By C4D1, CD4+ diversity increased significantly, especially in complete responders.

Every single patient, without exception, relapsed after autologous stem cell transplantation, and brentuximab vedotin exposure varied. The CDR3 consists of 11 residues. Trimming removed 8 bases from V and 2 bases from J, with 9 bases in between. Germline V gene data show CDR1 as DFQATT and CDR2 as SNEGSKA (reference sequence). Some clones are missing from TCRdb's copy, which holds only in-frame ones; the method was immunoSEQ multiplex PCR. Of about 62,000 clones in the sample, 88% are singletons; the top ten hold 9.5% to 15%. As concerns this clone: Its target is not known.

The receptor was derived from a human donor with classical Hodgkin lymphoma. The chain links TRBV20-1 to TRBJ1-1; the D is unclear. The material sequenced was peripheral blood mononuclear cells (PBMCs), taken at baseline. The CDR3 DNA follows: TGCAGTTCTAAGGGTAACACTGAAGCTTTCTTT. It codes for CSSKGNTEAFF.